This TCR beta chain was profiled in a study of glioma-infiltrating T cells after dendritic cell vaccination. There are 13 residues in the CDR3. The germline CDR1 and CDR2 sequences are KGHSH and LQKENI. The V gene end was trimmed by 2 bases and the J gene end by 8 bases; junction bases not matched to a gene: 1. The method was immunoSEQ multiplex PCR; TCRdb's version includes in-frame clones alone and lacks a portion of them. The data hold 90,000 or so clones, with 70% to 90% observed a single time. Notes on the study in general: TCR clonality showed no direct relationship with survival.

In the case of this clone: What it binds is not known.

The sequences come from blood, collected before dendritic cell vaccination. The chain couples TRBV18 to TRBJ2-1; 9 nucleotides align to TRBD2. This TCR derives from a human donor with glioblastoma. The CDR3 reads CASSPRTSDEQFF. The DNA for the CDR3 is TGTGCCAGCTCACCAAGGACTAGCGATGAGCAGTTCTTC.